The present entry profiles one T cell receptor (beta chain) with its context. The CDR3 contains 15 residues. V lost 2 bases and J 5 bases, leaving 14 bases between the germline ends. CDR1 is KGHDR, CDR2 SFDVKD, per germline. This specimen belongs to a study of blood T cell repertoires in COVID-19. Produced via immunoSEQ multiplex PCR; TCRdb's table is partial and in-frame only. The table includes hundreds of thousands of clones, around nine tenths detected once. The sequencing input was PBMCs or T cells enriched from blood (not recorded which). The sequence was collected from a woman in her sixties or seventies who had recovered from COVID-19. The rearrangement uses TRBV24-1 and TRBJ1-2; tentative D call: TRBD1 (6 bases). In DNA form, the CDR3 reads TGTGCCACCAGTGATTCCGACGGGGGGGCTTATGGCTACACCTTC. Amino acids: CATSDSDGGAYGYTF.